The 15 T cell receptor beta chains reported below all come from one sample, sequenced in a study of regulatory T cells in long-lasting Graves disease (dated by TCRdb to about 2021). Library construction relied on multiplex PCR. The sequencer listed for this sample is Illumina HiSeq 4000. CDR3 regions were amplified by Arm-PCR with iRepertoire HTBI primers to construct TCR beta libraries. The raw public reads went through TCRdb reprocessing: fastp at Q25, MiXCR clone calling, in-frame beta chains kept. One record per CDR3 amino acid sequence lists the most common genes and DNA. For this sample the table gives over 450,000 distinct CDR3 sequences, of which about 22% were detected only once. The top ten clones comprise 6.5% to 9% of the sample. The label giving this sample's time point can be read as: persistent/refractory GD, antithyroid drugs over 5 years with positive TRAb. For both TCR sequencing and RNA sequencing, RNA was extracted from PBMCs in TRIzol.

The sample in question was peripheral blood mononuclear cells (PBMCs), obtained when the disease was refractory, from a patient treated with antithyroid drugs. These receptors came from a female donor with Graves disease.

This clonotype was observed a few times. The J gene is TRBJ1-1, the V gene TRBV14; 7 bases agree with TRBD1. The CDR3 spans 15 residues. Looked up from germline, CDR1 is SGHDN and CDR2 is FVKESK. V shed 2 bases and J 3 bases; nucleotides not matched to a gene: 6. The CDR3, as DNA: TGTGCCAGCAGCCAAATGACAGGGTGGGACACTGAAGCTTTCTTT. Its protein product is CASSQMTGWDTEAFF.

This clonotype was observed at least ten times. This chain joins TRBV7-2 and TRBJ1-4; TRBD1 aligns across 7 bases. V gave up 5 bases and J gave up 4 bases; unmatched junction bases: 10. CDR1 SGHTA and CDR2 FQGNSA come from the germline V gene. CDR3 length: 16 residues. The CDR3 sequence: CASSPGGRGVNEKLFF. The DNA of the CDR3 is TGTGCCAGCAGCCCAGGTGGCAGGGGGGTTAATGAAAAACTGTTTTTT.

CDR3 region: CATSRVYNIEGIGAKNIQYF. Here the CDR3 DNA reads TGTGCCACCAGCAGAGTTTATAATATCGAGGGGATTGGGGCCAAAAACATTCAGTACTTC. The chain employs TRBV15 and TRBJ2-4, with D perhaps assigned TRBD1 or TRBD2 (5 bases each). CDR3 length equals 20 residues. V was cut by 1 base and J by 1 base, with 23 bases left in between. Germline V gene data show CDR1 as LNHNV and CDR2 as YYDKDF (reference sequence).

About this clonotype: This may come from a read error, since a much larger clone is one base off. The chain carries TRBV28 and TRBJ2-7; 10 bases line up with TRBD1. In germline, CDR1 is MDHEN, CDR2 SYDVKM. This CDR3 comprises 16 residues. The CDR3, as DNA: TGTGCCGGCAGTTTAAACCGGGACAGGGGCGCATACGAGCAGTACTTC. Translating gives CAGSLNRDRGAYEQYF.

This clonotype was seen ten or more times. The CDR3 DNA reads as TGTGCCAGCAGCTTAGGTACAGCAAGCTACGAGCAGTACTTC. This encodes CASSLGTASYEQYF. The chain links TRBV7-2 to TRBJ2-7; D ambiguous. V lost 1 base and J lost 3, with 10 bases in between. The CDR3 spans 14 residues. Germline values: CDR1 SGHTA, CDR2 FQGNSA.

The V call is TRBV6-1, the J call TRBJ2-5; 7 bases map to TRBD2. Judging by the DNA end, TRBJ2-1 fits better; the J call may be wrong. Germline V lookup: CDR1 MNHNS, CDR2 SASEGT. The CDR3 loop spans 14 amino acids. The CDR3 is CASTEPMTSLEQFF. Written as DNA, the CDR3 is TGTGCCAGCACCGAACCCATGACTAGCCTTGAGCAGTTCTTC.

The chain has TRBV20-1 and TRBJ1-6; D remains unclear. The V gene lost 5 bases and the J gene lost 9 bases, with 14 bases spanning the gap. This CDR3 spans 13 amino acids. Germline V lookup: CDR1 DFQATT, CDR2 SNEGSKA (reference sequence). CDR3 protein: CSAPDPAGSPLHF. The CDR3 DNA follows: TGCAGTGCTCCCGACCCCGCAGGTTCACCCCTCCACTTT.

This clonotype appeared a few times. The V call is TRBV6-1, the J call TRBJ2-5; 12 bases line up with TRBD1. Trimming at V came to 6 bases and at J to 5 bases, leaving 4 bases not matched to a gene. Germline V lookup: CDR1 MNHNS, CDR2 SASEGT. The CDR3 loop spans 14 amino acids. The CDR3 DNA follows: TGTGCCAGCAGAACCGGGACAGGGGGCGAGACCCAGTACTTC. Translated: CASRTGTGGETQYF.

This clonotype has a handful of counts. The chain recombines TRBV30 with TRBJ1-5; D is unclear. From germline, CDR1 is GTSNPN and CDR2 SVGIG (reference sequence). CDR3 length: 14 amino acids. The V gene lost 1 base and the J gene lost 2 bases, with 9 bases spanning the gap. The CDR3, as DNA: TGTGCCTGGAGTGCCGGGCACCGCAATCAGCCCCAGCATTTT. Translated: CAWSAGHRNQPQHF. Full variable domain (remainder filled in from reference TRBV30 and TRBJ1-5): SQTIHQWPATLVQPVGSPLSLECTVEGTSNPNLYWYRQAAGRGLQLLFYSVGIGQISSEVPQNLSASRPQDRQFILSSKKLLLSDSGFYLCAWSAGHRNQPQHFGDGTRLSIL.

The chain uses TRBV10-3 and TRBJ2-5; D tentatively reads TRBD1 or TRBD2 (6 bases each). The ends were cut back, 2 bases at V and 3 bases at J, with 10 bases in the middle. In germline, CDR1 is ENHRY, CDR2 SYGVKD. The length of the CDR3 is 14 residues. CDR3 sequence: CAISEGGGKETQYF. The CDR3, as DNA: TGTGCCATCAGTGAGGGGGGCGGGAAAGAGACCCAGTACTTC.

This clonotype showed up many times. CDR3 in DNA: TGTGCCAGCAGACCAGGGACGGGGGGCACGTACGAGCAGTACTTC. This translates into CASRPGTGGTYEQYF. The chain couples TRBV6-1 to TRBJ2-7; a weak D match, TRBD2 (7 bases). The CDR3 has 15 residues. Germline V gives CDR1 MNHNS, CDR2 SASEGT. Trimming removed 6 bases at V and 4 bases at J, with 19 bases between.

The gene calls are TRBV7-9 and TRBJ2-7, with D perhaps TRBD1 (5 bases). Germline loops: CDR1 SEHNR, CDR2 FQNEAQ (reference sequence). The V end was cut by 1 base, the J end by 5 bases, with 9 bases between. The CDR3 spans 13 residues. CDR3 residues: CASSLVARDEQYF. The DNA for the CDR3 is TGTGCCAGCAGCTTAGTGGCCAGGGACGAGCAGTACTTC.

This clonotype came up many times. The CDR3 sequence: CSVTRRPSQETQYF. CDR3 nucleotide sequence: TGCAGCGTTACACGGAGGCCTTCCCAAGAGACCCAGTACTTC. The rearrangement uses TRBV29-1 and TRBJ2-5, with D possibly being TRBD2 (5 bases). Germline lookup yields CDR1 SQVTM and CDR2 ANQGSEA. This CDR3 contains 14 residues. V dropped 5 bases and J dropped 1 base, with 14 bases sitting between them.

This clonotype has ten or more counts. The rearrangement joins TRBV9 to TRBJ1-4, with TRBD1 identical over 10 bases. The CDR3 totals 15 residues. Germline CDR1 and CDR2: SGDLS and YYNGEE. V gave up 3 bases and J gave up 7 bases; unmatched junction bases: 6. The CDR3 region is CASSGERTGGEKLFF. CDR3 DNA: TGTGCCAGCAGCGGCGAAAGGACAGGGGGTGAAAAACTGTTTTTT.

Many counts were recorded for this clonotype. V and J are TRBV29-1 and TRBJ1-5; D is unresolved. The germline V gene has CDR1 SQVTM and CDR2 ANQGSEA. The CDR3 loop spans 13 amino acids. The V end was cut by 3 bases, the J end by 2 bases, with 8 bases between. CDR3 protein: CSVDPGGNQPQHF. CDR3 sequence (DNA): TGCAGCGTTGATCCGGGCGGCAATCAGCCCCAGCATTTT.